The entry below describes one T cell receptor (beta chain). Libraries were prepared by immunoSEQ multiplex PCR; TCRdb keeps only in-frame clonotypes and omits some of them. The top ten clones hold 0.0095% to 0.011% of a sample with hundreds of thousands of clones, 88% of them seen once. Deletions cut 10 bases from V and 14 bases from J, with 24 bases between. The CDR3 contains 13 residues. Germline-derived CDR1 and CDR2 are MRHNA and SNTAGT. This record belongs to a study of shared T cell receptors in the human thymus. This sample also appeared in a second study, on human thymus T cells.

The V gene is TRBV6-4, the J gene TRBJ2-4, with D tentatively TRBD1 (7 bases). The sequence was obtained from a boy in the first two years of life with a congenital heart defect. The specimen sequenced was thymocytes. In nucleotides, the CDR3 is TGTGCCACTCCGGGGGCCCCCGGGACAGAGGAGTACTTC. This encodes CATPGAPGTEEYF.